There are a few counts of the clone carrying this TCR beta chain. These data are taken from a study of T cells in Graves' hyperthyroidism and ophthalmopathy. Amplification of TCR beta CDR3 regions used RNA as the template. An initial round of RT-PCR targeting the TCR CDR3 relied on the HTBI primer set. Via MiXCR, TCRdb re-called the multiplex PCR reads, giving one row per CDR3 protein. The data show roughly 500,000 distinct CDR3 sequences, around 43% seen once. Germline values: CDR1 SGHTA, CDR2 FQGNSA. V gave up 5 bases and J gave up 7 bases, with 14 bases separating them. This CDR3 has 14 residues. The specimen was peripheral blood or thyroid tissue (not recorded which). The chain links TRBV7-2 to TRBJ1-4; no firm D call. The TCR originated in an adult woman with Graves' disease, either hyperthyroidism or ophthalmopathy (not recorded which). The CDR3 region has the DNA TGTGCCAGCAGCCCCCCTTCGGGATTTGAAAAACTGTTTTTT. Amino acids: CASSPPSGFEKLFF. The entire variable domain, with the rest obtained from reference TRBV7-2 and TRBJ1-4, is as follows: GAGVSQSPSNKVTEKGKDVELRCDPISGHTALYWYRQSLGQGLEFLIYFQGNSAPDKSGLPSDRFSAERTGGSVSTLTIQRTQQEDSAVYLCASSPPSGFEKLFFGSGTQLSVL.